The clone carrying this T cell receptor beta chain has more than one count but fewer than ten. Trimming stripped 7 bases from V and 0 bases from J, with 12 bases between. CDR1 and CDR2 (germline): GTSNPN, SVGIG (reference sequence). The CDR3 spans 13 residues. Naive CD8 isolation took CD45RO-negative cells positively selected for CCR7 and excluded terminally differentiated effector memory CD45RA+ cells. The data originate from a study of shared clonotypes between healthy human individuals. Some clones are missing from TCRdb's copy, which holds only in-frame ones; the method was immunoSEQ multiplex PCR. The data hold some 2.1 million clones, with over 85% observed a single time.

The chain has TRBV30 and TRBJ1-1, with D possibly matching TRBD1 (5 bases). This TCR came from a man younger than 30 in good health. Some clones in this sample may be carry-over from other donors' samples. The sequencing input was naive CD8+ T cells from PBMCs. CDR3 in DNA: TGTGCCTCCCCGGGGCTTATGAACACTGAAGCTTTCTTT. This codes for CASPGLMNTEAFF.